This entry lists 21 T cell receptor beta chains sequenced from one sample in a study of shared clonotypes between healthy human individuals. Profiled with immunoSEQ multiplex PCR; TCRdb holds only in-frame clones, not every one. The table includes some 2,100,000 clones, approximately 96% detected once. Sample: naive CD4+ T cells sorted from blood. Regarding subset: CD45RA+ positively selected. The receptors originated from a man aged 18 to 29 in good health.

This chain connects TRBV27 to TRBJ2-3; TRBD2 matches 12 bases. CDR1 is MNHEY and CDR2 is SMNVEV in the germline V gene (reference sequence). The CDR3 has 18 residues. Trimming took 4 bases from V and 0 from J; bases not matched to a gene: 8. CDR3 sequence: CASSSRTSGVPSTDTQYF. Written as DNA, the CDR3 is TGTGCCAGCAGTTCCCGGACTAGCGGGGTTCCTAGCACAGATACGCAGTATTTT.

V is TRBV5-1 and J is TRBJ2-5, with 10 bases aligning to TRBD1. Germline loops: CDR1 SGHRS, CDR2 YFSETQ. There are 16 residues in the CDR3. J lost 4 bases, V lost 3 bases, and 9 bases had no gene match. For the CDR3, the DNA is TGCGCCAGCAGCTCGAACCCGGGACAGGGGATAGAGACCCAGTACTTC. Its translation: CASSSNPGQGIETQYF.

Worth noting for this clone: Additional DNA sequences in this sample encode the identical CDR3. This chain connects TRBV5-1 to TRBJ2-7; 7 positions agree with TRBD1. Germline CDR1 reads SGHRS; CDR2 reads YFSETQ. The V and J ends lost 0 bases and 2 bases, in that order; junction bases with no gene match: 5. The CDR3 runs to 15 residues. The CDR3 DNA follows: TGCGCCAGCAGCTTGGCGGGAACAGGGGCCTACGAGCAGTACTTC. Residues: CASSLAGTGAYEQYF.

This sequence joins TRBV5-1 and TRBJ1-2; the D is unclear. The CDR3 covers 16 residues. V lost 4 bases to trimming and J lost 0 bases, with 16 bases between them. Germline V lookup: CDR1 SGHRS, CDR2 YFSETQ. The CDR3: CASSLASFGTNYGYTF. CDR3 in DNA: TGCGCCAGCAGCCTGGCGAGTTTTGGCACTAACTATGGCTACACCTTC.

The rearrangement joins TRBV15 to TRBJ1-2, with 9 positions matching TRBD1. Germline V gene lookup returns CDR1 LNHNV and CDR2 YYDKDF (reference sequence). Trimming removed 3 bases from V and 4 bases from J; junction bases left unmatched: 6. CDR3 length: 15 amino acids. The CDR3 is CATSRGQGGGYGYTF. CDR3 nucleotide sequence: TGTGCCACCAGCAGGGGACAGGGTGGGGGCTATGGCTACACCTTC.

Note on this clone: Distinct nucleotide sequences in the sample also encode this CDR3. The V and J genes are TRBV11-2 and TRBJ2-7; unclear D gene. CDR1 and CDR2 from the germline V gene are SGHAT and FQNNGV. V was shortened by 0 bases and J by 6 bases, with 6 bases between the two germline ends. CDR3 length: 12 residues. CDR3 region: CASSLDRGEQYF. CDR3 nucleotide sequence: TGTGCCAGCAGCTTAGATCGCGGCGAGCAGTACTTC.

The chain links TRBV2 to TRBJ2-1; 10 bases agree with TRBD2. The J segment lost 3 bases and the V segment lost 7 bases, leaving 6 bases of the junction unmatched. There are 15 residues in the CDR3. The germline V gene has CDR1 SNHLY and CDR2 FYNNEI. The CDR3: CASTRTSGGYNEQFF. For the CDR3, the DNA is TGTGCCAGCACCCGGACTAGCGGAGGCTACAATGAGCAGTTCTTC.

This chain uses TRBV10-3 with TRBJ1-4, with D unclear. Trimming removed 3 bases at V and 5 bases at J, with 10 bases between. The CDR3 extends over 14 amino acids. Germline CDR1 and CDR2: ENHRY and SYGVKD. The CDR3 protein is CAISDGVGNEKLFF. DNA of the CDR3: TGTGCCATCAGTGACGGGGTCGGGAATGAAAAACTGTTTTTT.

V usage is TRBV5-4 and J usage is TRBJ2-5; no clear D. This CDR3 contains 13 residues. With 4 bases removed from V and 0 bases from J, the gap between germline ends came to 7 bases. From germline, CDR1 is SGHNT and CDR2 YYREEE (reference sequence). In DNA, the CDR3 is TGTGCCAGCAGCCCCAGGTACCAAGAGACCCAGTACTTC. Amino acid sequence: CASSPRYQETQYF.

J is TRBJ1-3 and V is TRBV5-8, with 9 bases identical to TRBD1. The V and J ends lost 1 base and 8 bases, in that order; junction bases with no gene match: 7. This CDR3 contains 15 residues. The germline V gene encodes CDR1 SGHTS and CDR2 YDEGEE. The CDR3 DNA is TGTGCCAGCAGCTTGCCCTGGACAGGGGTGGACACCATATATTTT. Translating gives CASSLPWTGVDTIYF.

The chain has TRBV6-1 and TRBJ2-3; 7 nucleotides match TRBD1. The junction had 6 bases not matched to a gene; V was cut back by 2 bases and J by 1 base. CDR1 and CDR2 (germline): MNHNS, SASEGT. CDR3 length equals 16 residues. Here the CDR3 reads CASSELWDSGTDTQYF. The CDR3 region has the DNA TGTGCCAGCAGTGAACTCTGGGACAGTGGCACAGATACGCAGTATTTT.

J is TRBJ1-2 and V is TRBV9; D gene ambiguous. The CDR3 consists of 13 residues. Germline CDR1 and CDR2: SGDLS and YYNGEE. Trimming left V 4 bases short and J 2 bases short, with 9 bases between. Here the CDR3 reads CASSPTLNYGYTF. The CDR3 bases are TGTGCCAGCAGCCCCACTTTAAACTATGGCTACACCTTC.

This chain connects TRBV28 to TRBJ1-4; D is ambiguous. V lost 4 bases and J 5 bases, leaving 11 bases between the germline ends. Germline lookup yields CDR1 MDHEN and CDR2 SYDVKM. The CDR3 is 14 amino acids. CDR3 in amino acids: CASSYAGLNEKLFF. The CDR3, as DNA: TGTGCCAGCAGTTATGCGGGCCTCAATGAAAAACTGTTTTTT.

The rearrangement uses TRBV18 and TRBJ2-1; D remains ambiguous. The CDR3 has 11 residues. Germline V lookup: CDR1 KGHSH, CDR2 LQKENI. V shed 8 bases and J shed 6 bases, with 8 bases lying between them. CDR3 nucleotides: TGTGCCAGCCGGACGGGCAATGAGCAGTTCTTC. Translation gives CASRTGNEQFF.

The chain employs TRBV5-4 and TRBJ1-4; D gene uncertain. Per the germline V gene, CDR1 is SGHNT and CDR2 is YYREEE (reference sequence). Trimming removed 2 bases from V and 8 bases from J, with 13 bases in between. The CDR3 totals 14 residues. CDR3 in DNA: TGTGCCAGCAGCTTATCGGGCCGGCCGGAAAAACTGTTTTTT. Amino acids: CASSLSGRPEKLFF.

The genes are TRBV7-9 and TRBJ2-7; D is undetermined. V lost 5 bases, J lost 1 base, and 24 bases lay in between. This CDR3 region has 18 residues. Germline CDR1 is SEHNR and CDR2 is FQNEAQ (reference sequence). CDR3 DNA: TGTGCCAGCAGCGACCCAACCGTCATCGGCAGGCGTTCCTACGAGCAGTACTTC. It translates to CASSDPTVIGRRSYEQYF.

CDR3: CASSSPTGISQETQYF. The CDR3 bases are TGTGCCAGCAGTTCGCCGACAGGGATTAGCCAAGAGACCCAGTACTTC. The chain joins TRBV28 to TRBJ2-5; 7 nucleotides agree with TRBD1. The germline V gene has CDR1 MDHEN and CDR2 SYDVKM. V lost 4 bases to trimming and J lost 1 base; unmatched junction nucleotides: 9. CDR3 size: 16 residues. Full variable domain (rest looked up from reference TRBV28 and TRBJ2-5): DVKVTQSSRYLVKRTGEKVFLECVQDMDHENMFWYRQDPGLGLRLIYFSYDVKMKEKGDIPEGYSVSREKKERFSLILESASTNQTSMYLCASSSPTGISQETQYFGPGTRLLVL.

In regard to this clone: The junction and the germline gene differ at one end; a read error may be behind it. In DNA form, the CDR3 reads TGTGCTAGCAGCTATGTCGGGGAGACCGGAAGCTCCTATAATTCACCCCTCCACTTT. Amino acids: CASSYVGETGSSYNSPLHF. J is TRBJ1-6 and V is TRBV7-7; no reliable D call. The CDR3 is 19 amino acids. Germline CDR1 and CDR2: SSHAT and FNYEAQ (reference sequence).

The chain employs TRBV4-1 and TRBJ2-7, with 8 bases identical to TRBD1. Germline CDR1 MGHRA, CDR2 YSYEKL. Trimming cost V 1 base and J 4 bases; bases outside gene matches: 6. CDR3 length: 15 amino acids. The DNA of the CDR3 is TGCGCCAGCAGCCAAGCCCCAGGGGGCGAATACGAGCAGTACTTC. Protein product: CASSQAPGGEYEQYF.

This sequence joins TRBV4-1 and TRBJ1-5, with D maybe TRBD1 (5 bases). V lost 0 bases, J lost 4 bases, and 16 bases lay in between. The CDR3 runs 17 residues. Germline V lookup: CDR1 MGHRA, CDR2 YSYEKL. The CDR3 sequence is CASSQDPSGRVNQPQHF. CDR3 coding DNA: TGCGCCAGCAGCCAAGACCCCTCTGGCAGGGTTAATCAGCCCCAGCATTTT.

J is TRBJ2-7 and V is TRBV18, with 7 bases identical to TRBD2. The CDR3 has 16 amino acids. The V gene end was trimmed by 3 bases and the J gene end by 0 bases; junction bases not matched to a gene: 8. Looked up from germline, CDR1 is KGHSH and CDR2 is LQKENI. The CDR3 protein is CASSPPSGQSSYEQYF. The CDR3 bases are TGTGCCAGCTCACCGCCTAGCGGACAAAGCTCCTACGAGCAGTACTTC.